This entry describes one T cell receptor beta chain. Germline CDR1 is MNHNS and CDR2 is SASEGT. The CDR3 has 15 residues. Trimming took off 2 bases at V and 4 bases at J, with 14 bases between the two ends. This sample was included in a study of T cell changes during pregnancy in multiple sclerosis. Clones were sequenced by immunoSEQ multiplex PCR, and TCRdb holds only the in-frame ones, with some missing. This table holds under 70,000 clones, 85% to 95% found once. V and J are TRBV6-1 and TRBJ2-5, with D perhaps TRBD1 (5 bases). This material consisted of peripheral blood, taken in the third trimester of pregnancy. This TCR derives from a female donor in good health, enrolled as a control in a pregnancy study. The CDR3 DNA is TGTGCCAGCAGTGAATCCCAGGGAACAGCAGAGACCCAGTACTTC. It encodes CASSESQGTAETQYF.